The clone carrying this T cell receptor beta chain turned up a few times. Its matching antigen is unknown. A multiplex PCR was run with 60 Vbeta primers and 13 Jbeta primers. Sequenced by immunoSEQ multiplex PCR; TCRdb stores in-frame clones only, minus some. The sample lists under 150,000 clones; around 80% were seen once. The data stem from a study of cytomegalovirus exposure and HLA in healthy donors. Whole-study findings and limits: Presence/absence analyses treated sequencing depth as roughly uniform across donors. Analysis performed later found 15,000 or so TCR beta sequences associated with HLA alleles at 0.05 false discovery rate.

CDR3 length: 14 amino acids. Trimming left V 5 bases short and J 4 bases short, with 12 bases between. Germline CDR1 reads SGHTA; CDR2 reads FQGNSA. The sample comprised PBMCs. The V call is TRBV7-2, the J call TRBJ1-3, with a tentative D call TRBD1 (6 bases). The receptor was isolated from a woman in her forties in good health and CMV-seronegative. Here the CDR3 DNA reads TGTGCCAGCAGCCCACAGGGCTCGGGAAACACCATATATTTT. Translation: CASSPQGSGNTIYF. Full variable domain (remainder filled in from reference TRBV7-2 and TRBJ1-3): GAGVSQSPSNKVTEKGKDVELRCDPISGHTALYWYRQSLGQGLEFLIYFQGNSAPDKSGLPSDRFSAERTGGSVSTLTIQRTQQEDSAVYLCASSPQGSGNTIYFGEGSWLTVV.